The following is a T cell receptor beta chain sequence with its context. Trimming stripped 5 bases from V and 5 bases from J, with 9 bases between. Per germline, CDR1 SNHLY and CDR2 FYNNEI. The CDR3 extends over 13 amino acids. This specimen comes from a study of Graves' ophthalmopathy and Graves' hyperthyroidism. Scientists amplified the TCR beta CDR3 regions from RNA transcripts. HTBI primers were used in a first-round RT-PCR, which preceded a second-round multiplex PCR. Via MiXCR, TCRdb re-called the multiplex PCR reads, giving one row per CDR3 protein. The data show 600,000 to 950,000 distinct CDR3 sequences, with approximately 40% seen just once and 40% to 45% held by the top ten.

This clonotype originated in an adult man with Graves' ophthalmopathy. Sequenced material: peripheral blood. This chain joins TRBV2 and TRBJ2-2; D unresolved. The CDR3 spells CASSFLFTGELFF. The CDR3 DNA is TGTGCCAGCAGTTTCTTATTTACCGGGGAGCTGTTTTTT.